The 14 T cell receptor beta chains below all came from one sample that was sequenced in a study of T cell responses to AZD1222 COVID-19 vaccine. Assay used: immunoSEQ multiplex PCR; TCRdb lists only in-frame clones, some missing. The sample yields 95,000 to 150,000 clones, approximately 90% seen once. The sequencing here drew on peripheral blood, taken 28 days after the second AZD1222 dose. The origin of the receptors is an adult who received the AZD1222 COVID-19 vaccine.

This chain links TRBV9 with TRBJ1-1; no clear D. This CDR3 region has 15 residues. Germline V gives CDR1 SGDLS, CDR2 YYNGEE. Trimming stripped 5 bases from V and 4 bases from J, with 18 bases between. The CDR3, as DNA: TGTGCCAGCAGTCCTGCGTCAACATTGAGCACTGAAGCTTTCTTT. Amino acid sequence: CASSPASTLSTEAFF.

V gene TRBV5-6 combines with J gene TRBJ2-7; D might be TRBD2 (5 bases). Germline V gene lookup returns CDR1 SGHDT and CDR2 YYEEEE. The ends were cut back, 0 bases at V and 2 bases at J, with 9 bases in the middle. CDR3 size: 14 residues. The chain's CDR3 is CASSLGPGTYEQYF. For the CDR3, the DNA is TGTGCCAGCAGCTTGGGCCCGGGGACCTACGAGCAGTACTTC.

This chain joins TRBV18 and TRBJ1-1; possible D gene TRBD1, 6 bases. The CDR3 is 14 residues long. From germline, CDR1 is KGHSH and CDR2 LQKENI. The V gene lost 4 bases and the J gene lost 6 bases, with 15 bases spanning the gap. The CDR3 coding sequence is TGTGCCAGCTCACAGGGGGGGTTCGGAGCTGAAGCTTTCTTT. As protein: CASSQGGFGAEAFF.

This clone was seen a handful of times. J is TRBJ2-7 and V is TRBV4-2, with 8 nucleotides matching TRBD1. Trimming cost V 4 bases and J 7 bases; bases outside gene matches: 15. The CDR3 runs to 16 residues. In germline, CDR1 is LGHNA, CDR2 YNFKEQ. The CDR3 region is CASSLSSGQVSSEQYF. CDR3 nucleotides: TGTGCCAGCAGCCTAAGCTCGGGACAGGTCTCCTCAGAGCAGTACTTC.

The gene calls are TRBV10-3 and TRBJ1-1; D ambiguous. Looked up from germline, CDR1 is ENHRY and CDR2 is SYGVKD. The CDR3 sequence is 13 residues long. V was cut by 3 bases and J by 0 bases, with 5 bases left in between. The CDR3 DNA follows: TGTGCCATCAGTGACCAGGTGAACACTGAAGCTTTCTTT. Protein sequence: CAISDQVNTEAFF.

This clone was found a few times. V gene TRBV2 combines with J gene TRBJ1-3, with 7 bases lining up with TRBD1. CDR1 is SNHLY, CDR2 FYNNEI, per germline. V lost 7 bases and J lost 4; bases outside the gene matches: 13. The CDR3 is 16 amino acids. This chain's CDR3 is CASKPWDRSGGNTIYF. CDR3 bases: TGTGCCAGCAAGCCTTGGGACAGATCTGGAGGAAACACCATATATTTT.

The chain combines TRBV28 with TRBJ2-3; TRBD2 agrees at 16 bases. Germline V lookup: CDR1 MDHEN, CDR2 SYDVKM. The CDR3 contains 18 residues. V trimming: 4 bases; J trimming: 0 bases; junction bases outside the gene matches: 4. The CDR3 loop reads CASSWGLAGGPSTDTQYF. The CDR3 DNA sequence: TGTGCCAGCAGTTGGGGACTAGCGGGAGGGCCGAGCACAGATACGCAGTATTTT.

The CDR3 loop is CASSPGGLNQPQHF. CDR3 bases: TGCGCCAGCAGTCCCGGCGGGTTAAATCAGCCCCAGCATTTT. The chain recombines TRBV5-1 with TRBJ1-5; D gene unclear. Trimming cost V 5 bases and J 4 bases, with 13 bases left between them. CDR1 SGHRS and CDR2 YFSETQ come from the germline V gene. CDR3 length: 14 residues. The full variable domain, its missing parts supplied by reference TRBV5-1 and TRBJ1-5, is KAGVTQTPRYLIKTRGQQVTLSCSPISGHRSVSWYQQTPGQGLQFLFEYFSETQRNKGNFPGRFSGRQFSNSRSEMNVSTLELGDSALYLCASSPGGLNQPQHFGDGTRLSIL.

This clone has just one count. This chain links TRBV15 with TRBJ2-7; the match to TRBD2 covers 9 bases. J gave up 4 bases and V 1 base, and 17 bases lay outside the gene matches. The CDR3 has 19 residues. CDR1 and CDR2 (germline): LNHNV, YYDKDF (reference sequence). The CDR3 coding sequence is TGTGCCACCAGCAGAGGCACACCTAGGATAGCGGGAGTAGGTTACGAGCAGTACTTC. Translated: CATSRGTPRIAGVGYEQYF.

This clone was picked up one time. This chain links TRBV12-3 or TRBV12-4 with TRBJ1-1; 7 positions agree with TRBD1. This CDR3 is built from 12 residues. Germline trimming cut 5 bases from V and 10 bases from J; bases unmatched to any gene: 7. This chain's CDR3 is CASSPDRAGAFF. The CDR3 DNA sequence: TGTGCCAGCAGTCCCGACAGGGCCGGAGCTTTCTTT.

The chain joins TRBV6-6 to TRBJ1-2; possible D gene TRBD1, 5 bases. This CDR3 has 17 amino acids. V was trimmed by 5 bases and J by 7 bases, leaving 26 bases between them. Looked up from germline, CDR1 is MNHNY and CDR2 is SVGAGI (reference sequence). The CDR3 DNA is TGTGCCAGCAGTAGATCTTGGACCGGACGAGGGGCGAGTGGCTACACCTTC. Its translation is CASSRSWTGRGASGYTF.

This sequence joins TRBV12-3 or TRBV12-4 and TRBJ2-5; the D is unclear. V lost 2 bases and J 4 bases, leaving 2 bases between the germline ends. This CDR3 is 11 amino acids long. The CDR3 loop reads CASSLRETQYF. CDR3 sequence (DNA): TGTGCCAGCAGTTTACGAGAGACCCAGTACTTC.

Only a few counts were recorded for this clone. V is TRBV7-2 and J is TRBJ2-7; 12 bases agree with TRBD2. CDR1 and CDR2 (germline): SGHTA, FQGNSA. Trimming at V came to 5 bases and at J to 2 bases, leaving 7 bases not matched to a gene. The CDR3 length is 16 residues. CDR3 sequence: CASSPQPSGGAYEQYF. The CDR3 DNA sequence: TGTGCCAGCAGCCCACAACCTAGCGGGGGGGCCTACGAGCAGTACTTC.

The chain recombines TRBV3-1 (or the pseudogene TRBV3-2) with TRBJ2-3; perhaps TRBD1 as D (5 bases). This CDR3 comprises 13 residues. Germline loops: CDR1 LGHDT, CDR2 YNNKEL (reference sequence). Trimming left V 2 bases short and J 9 bases short, with 12 bases between. In DNA form, the CDR3 reads TGTGCCAGCAGCCAACCCGGACACTGGACGCAGTATTTT. This sequence encodes CASSQPGHWTQYF.